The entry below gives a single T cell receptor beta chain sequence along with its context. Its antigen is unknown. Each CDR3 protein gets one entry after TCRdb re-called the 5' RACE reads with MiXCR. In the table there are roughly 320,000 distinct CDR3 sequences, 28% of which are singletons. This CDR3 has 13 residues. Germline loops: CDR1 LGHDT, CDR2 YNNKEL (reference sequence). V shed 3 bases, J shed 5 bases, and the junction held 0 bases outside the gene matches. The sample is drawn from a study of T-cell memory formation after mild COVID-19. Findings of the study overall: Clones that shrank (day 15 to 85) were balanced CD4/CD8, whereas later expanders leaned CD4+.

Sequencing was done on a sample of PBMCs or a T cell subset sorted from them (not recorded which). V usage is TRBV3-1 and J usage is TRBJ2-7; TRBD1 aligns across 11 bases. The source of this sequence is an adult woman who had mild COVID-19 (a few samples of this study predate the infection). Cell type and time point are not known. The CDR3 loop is CASSQDRGHEQYF. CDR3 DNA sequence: TGTGCCAGCAGCCAGGACAGGGGGCACGAGCAGTACTTC.